The clone carrying this T cell receptor beta chain was counted many times. Its antigen is still unknown. Time point described: newly diagnosed GD, antithyroid drugs for less than 3 months. With RNA extracted from PBMCs as input, the TCR library was made. American Thyroid Association guidelines served as the basis for diagnosing Graves' disease. The CDR3 is made up of 15 amino acids. V lost 6 bases to trimming and J lost 4 bases, with 15 bases between them. CDR1 and CDR2 (germline): ENHRY, SYGVKD. This entry belongs to a study of regulatory T cells in long-lasting Graves disease. Arm-PCR with iRepertoire HTBI primers amplified the CDR3 regions for these TCR beta libraries. One entry per CDR3 protein results from TCRdb running MiXCR on the multiplex PCR reads. Of around 250,000 distinct CDR3 sequences in the sample, around 20% are singletons; the top ten hold roughly 23%. Study results and limitations: With a small sample size, accuracy may have been reduced. Persistent patients shared more public clonotypes (around 3,000) than new patients (about 960).

The receptor was isolated from a female donor with Graves disease. This specimen consisted of peripheral blood mononuclear cells (PBMCs), obtained at new diagnosis, from a patient treated with antithyroid drugs. The chain has TRBV10-3 and TRBJ2-2; no firm D call. CDR3 nucleotide sequence: TGTGCCATCAGCCCTGGGTCGGTTGCCACCGGGGAGCTGTTTTTT. As protein: CAISPGSVATGELFF.